The clone carrying this T cell receptor beta chain was observed a single time. This sample stems from a study of CD8+CD57+ T cells in acquired aplastic anemia. CDR3 and TCR beta VDJ profiling relied on genomic DNA as the template. In TCRdb, the reads were re-called with MiXCR into one record per CDR3 protein. There are around 190,000 distinct CDR3 sequences in the sample; about half occur only once, and roughly 13% lies in the top ten. V was trimmed by 7 bases and J by 7 bases, leaving 16 bases between them. This CDR3 region has 13 residues. The germline gives CDR1 WSHSY, CDR2 SAAADI. Previously, flow cytometry had revealed CD8+CD57+ cell expansion in the patients chosen for sequencing.

This receptor was taken from a human donor with aplastic anemia. The sequencing sample was made of sorted CD4+, CD8+, or CD8+CD57+ T cells (not recorded which) from PBMCs. The V and J genes are TRBV10-2 and TRBJ1-2; weak D call: TRBD1 (5 bases). CDR3 region: CASNGGTDSGYTF. The CDR3 DNA sequence: TGCGCCAGCAATGGGGGGACGGACTCTGGCTACACCTTC.